This entry lists 28 T cell receptor beta chains sequenced from one sample in a study of patients and donors after allogeneic stem cell transplantation. MiXCR, applied by TCRdb to the RT-PCR reads, yields one record per CDR3 protein. The sample has about 400,000 distinct CDR3 sequences, approximately 16% seen once. Sequencing input: blood, either unsorted or a sorted T cell fraction (not recorded which). The source is a human donor who was either an allogeneic HSCT recipient or a stem cell or donor lymphocyte infusion donor (not recorded which). It is not recorded whose cells these are; they may come from a transplant donor.

As to this clonotype: The junction differs from germline at one of its ends, possibly a read error. The chain combines TRBV6-5 with TRBJ2-5, with D tentatively TRBD1 or TRBD2 (5 bases each). Per the germline V gene, CDR1 is MNHEY and CDR2 is SVGAGI. The CDR3 spans 14 residues. CDR3 nucleotides: TGTACCAGCAGTTACCGCCAGTGGGGGGAGACCCAGTACTTC. It is translated as CTSSYRQWGETQYF.

The chain employs TRBV5-1 and TRBJ1-6, with D possibly TRBD1 on 5 matching bases. The CDR3 totals 16 residues. V shed 0 bases and J shed 7 bases, with 14 bases lying between them. Germline lookup yields CDR1 SGHRS and CDR2 YFSETQ. The CDR3 DNA reads as TGCGCCAGCAGCTTGGCCTCGGGGGGGAACAATTCACCCCTCCACTTT. This encodes CASSLASGGNNSPLHF.

In its sample, this clonotype was seen a few times. The chain couples TRBV5-1 to TRBJ2-7; tentative D call: TRBD2 (6 bases). Trimming left V 5 bases short and J 3 bases short, with 9 bases between. CDR1 and CDR2 (germline): SGHRS, YFSETQ. CDR3 length: 12 residues. CDR3 sequence (DNA): TGCGCCAGCAGAGGCGGGAACTACGAGCAGTACTTC. Protein: CASRGGNYEQYF.

Ten or more counts support this clonotype. V is TRBV12-3 or TRBV12-4 and J is TRBJ2-1, with no clear D. The germline V and J ends were trimmed by 7 bases and 4 bases, with 5 bases remaining between them. The CDR3 runs to 11 residues. CDR3 in DNA: TGTGCCAGCACCCGATACAATGAGCAGTTCTTC. Translated, it gives CASTRYNEQFF.

The rearrangement links TRBV2 to TRBJ1-1; no firm D call. V lost 4 bases and J lost 5, with 5 bases in between. CDR1 and CDR2 (germline): SNHLY, FYNNEI. The CDR3 covers 11 residues. The CDR3 spells CASSVRTEAFF. The CDR3 nucleotides are TGTGCCAGCAGTGTGCGTACTGAAGCTTTCTTT.

The V and J genes are TRBV7-3 and TRBJ2-4; TRBD2 agrees at 15 bases. The CDR3 is 17 residues long. Trimming at V came to 6 bases and at J to 9 bases, leaving 12 bases not matched to a gene. The germline V gene encodes CDR1 SGHTA and CDR2 FQGTGA. CDR3 protein: CASRPTGLAGGTSIQYF. The CDR3 nucleotides are TGTGCCAGCAGGCCCACTGGACTAGCGGGAGGGACCAGCATTCAGTACTTC.

The sample holds many counts of this clonotype. The V and J genes are TRBV5-1 and TRBJ1-1; 7 positions match TRBD1. The V gene's germline CDR1 is SGHRS and CDR2 YFSETQ. V lost 2 bases, J lost 5 bases, and 3 bases stayed unmatched. The CDR3 totals 13 residues. CDR3 nucleotides: TGCGCCAGCAGCTTCCAGGGGGGAACTGAAGCTTTCTTT. Its translation is CASSFQGGTEAFF.

This clonotype was seen a handful of times. This rearrangement joins TRBV20-1 to TRBJ1-2; TRBD1 agrees at 8 bases. CDR1 is DFQATT and CDR2 is SNEGSKA in the germline V gene (reference sequence). The ends lost 3 bases at V and 2 bases at J; junction bases unmatched: 11. The CDR3 runs to 16 residues. CDR3 DNA sequence: TGCAGTGCTAGTACTCCCGAGGACAGGGAGAACTATGGCTACACCTTC. This encodes CSASTPEDRENYGYTF.

The rearrangement links TRBV7-2 to TRBJ1-2; maybe TRBD1 (5 bases). The length of the CDR3 is 14 residues. The V end lost 5 bases, the J end lost 5 bases, and 15 bases lay between the germline ends. Germline CDR1 SGHTA, CDR2 FQGNSA. This CDR3 reads CASSPWGGGYGYTF. The DNA for the CDR3 is TGTGCCAGCAGCCCCTGGGGGGGAGGGTATGGCTACACCTTC.

This chain uses TRBV27 with TRBJ2-7, with D possibly TRBD2 on 6 matching bases. The CDR3 loop spans 13 amino acids. V was clipped by 2 bases and J by 7 bases, with 12 bases between them. Per germline, CDR1 MNHEY and CDR2 SMNVEV (reference sequence). The CDR3 here is CASSLGGFGEQYF. The DNA for the CDR3 is TGTGCCAGCAGTTTAGGGGGGTTCGGGGAGCAGTACTTC.

The CDR3, as DNA: TGCAGCGGTTTGGGAATCGACAGGGAGAGGTATGGTGAAGCTTTCTTT. It yields the protein CSGLGIDRERYGEAFF. V and J are TRBV29-1 and TRBJ1-1; 7 bases map to TRBD1. CDR3 length: 16 residues. CDR1 and CDR2 (germline): SQVTM, ANQGSEA. J was trimmed by 7 bases and V by 7 bases; bases with no gene match: 21.

The V gene is TRBV27, the J gene TRBJ1-2; a weak D match, TRBD1 (5 bases). Germline V gene sequence: CDR1 MNHEY, CDR2 SMNVEV (reference sequence). Deletions cut 5 bases from V and 4 bases from J, with 14 bases between. The length of the CDR3 is 14 residues. The CDR3 sequence is CASSPGPSGYGYTF. The DNA for the CDR3 is TGTGCCAGCAGTCCGGGGCCCTCGGGCTATGGCTACACCTTC.

The V and J genes are TRBV6-1 and TRBJ2-2; 7 bases are shared with TRBD2. Germline trimming cut 10 bases from V and 2 bases from J; bases unmatched to any gene: 7. The length of the CDR3 is 14 residues. Germline V gene lookup returns CDR1 MNHNS and CDR2 SASEGT. CDR3 loop: CATKAGLNTGELFF. CDR3 sequence (DNA): TGTGCCACCAAAGCGGGGCTTAACACCGGGGAGCTGTTTTTT.

The rearrangement joins TRBV4-2 to TRBJ2-5, with 16 positions matching TRBD2. Germline loops: CDR1 LGHNA, CDR2 YNFKEQ. This CDR3 is 19 amino acids long. The ends lost 3 bases at V and 4 bases at J; junction bases unmatched: 11. CDR3 nucleotide sequence: TGTGCCAGCAGCCATTACCCGGGACTAGCGGGGGGGCTGGCAGAGACCCAGTACTTC. It encodes CASSHYPGLAGGLAETQYF.

This clonotype came up once. The chain carries TRBV20-1 and TRBJ1-6; D gene ambiguous. This CDR3 contains 13 residues. V was cut by 3 bases and J by 8 bases, with 11 bases left in between. In germline, CDR1 is DFQATT, CDR2 SNEGSKA (reference sequence). CDR3 protein: CSASVGNDSPLHF. The CDR3 region has the DNA TGCAGTGCTAGTGTCGGGAATGATTCACCCCTCCACTTT.

This clonotype was recorded a few times. The gene calls are TRBV20-1 and TRBJ2-1; TRBD2 might be the D (5 bases). The CDR3 covers 14 residues. In germline, CDR1 is DFQATT, CDR2 SNEGSKA (reference sequence). The V end lost 1 base, the J end lost 3 bases, and 10 bases lay between the germline ends. The CDR3 sequence: CSARAQRNYNEQFF. The CDR3 bases are TGCAGTGCTAGAGCCCAGCGGAACTACAATGAGCAGTTCTTC.

This clonotype came up many times. The chain recombines TRBV12-3 or TRBV12-4 with TRBJ2-2, with D possibly TRBD2 on 5 matching bases. V lost 8 bases and J 2 bases, leaving 18 bases between the germline ends. This CDR3 is 16 amino acids long. Here the CDR3 DNA reads TGTGCCAGCTCCTTGAGCGGCAGACCTAACACCGGGGAGCTGTTTTTT. It translates to CASSLSGRPNTGELFF.

V usage is TRBV4-2 and J usage is TRBJ2-2; D not resolved. The CDR3 covers 15 residues. Deletions cut 0 bases from V and 1 base from J, with 6 bases between. Germline CDR1 reads LGHNA; CDR2 reads YNFKEQ. This chain's CDR3 is CASSQDQRNTGELFF. CDR3 nucleotides: TGTGCCAGCAGCCAAGACCAGCGGAACACCGGGGAGCTGTTTTTT.

The gene calls are TRBV4-3 and TRBJ2-1; weak D call: TRBD2 (7 bases). This CDR3 is built from 18 residues. Trimming removed 5 bases at V and 0 bases at J, with 20 bases between. Germline V gene sequence: CDR1 LGHNA, CDR2 YSLEER. In DNA form, the CDR3 reads TGCGCCAGCAGCTACCGGAGGGGGGCGGGGGTCTCCTACAATGAGCAGTTCTTC. It translates to CASSYRRGAGVSYNEQFF.

The chain is built from TRBV20-1 and TRBJ1-1; tentatively, D is TRBD1 (5 bases). V lost 6 bases to trimming and J lost 5 bases, with 16 bases between them. The germline gives CDR1 DFQATT, CDR2 SNEGSKA (reference sequence). CDR3 size: 13 residues. For the CDR3, the DNA is TGCAGTGCAGACCGGGATCCAGGGACTGAAGCTTTCTTT. Protein: CSADRDPGTEAFF.

This clonotype turned up a few times. The V call is TRBV30, the J call TRBJ2-7; D gene unclear. Trimming took off 0 bases at V and 6 bases at J, with 15 bases between the two ends. The CDR3 has 14 residues. Germline CDR1 is GTSNPN and CDR2 is SVGIG (reference sequence). The CDR3 DNA sequence: TGTGCCTGGAGTGTAACAATCGCGTCTTCCGAGCAGTACTTC. Its protein product is CAWSVTIASSEQYF.

This clonotype was seen at least ten times. The genes are TRBV12-3 or TRBV12-4 and TRBJ2-7; maybe TRBD2 (6 bases). The germline V and J ends were trimmed by 4 bases and 4 bases, with 11 bases remaining between them. This CDR3 has 13 amino acids. Here the CDR3 DNA reads TGTGCCAGCAGTTACCGGGACTCGTACGAGCAGTACTTC. This encodes CASSYRDSYEQYF.

This clonotype was seen at least ten times. The chain links TRBV3-1 to TRBJ2-7; D tentatively fits TRBD1 or TRBD2 (6 bases each). V dropped 4 bases and J dropped 3 bases, with 13 bases sitting between them. The CDR3 is 14 amino acids. Germline V lookup: CDR1 LGHDT, CDR2 YNNKEL (reference sequence). The CDR3 coding sequence is TGTGCCAGCAGCCTGGGGGGCAAATTCTACGAGCAGTACTTC. Its translation: CASSLGGKFYEQYF.

This clonotype was observed at least ten times. The chain is built from TRBV5-1 and TRBJ1-2; no clear D. Germline lookup yields CDR1 SGHRS and CDR2 YFSETQ. This CDR3 is 13 amino acids long. Trimming took off 0 bases at V and 2 bases at J, with 5 bases between the two ends. The CDR3 DNA follows: TGCGCCAGCAGCTTGGACCAGAACTATGGCTACACCTTC. Protein: CASSLDQNYGYTF.

The chain uses TRBV5-5 and TRBJ1-5; TRBD1 aligns across 7 bases. V dropped 2 bases and J dropped 5; count of bases not matched to a gene: 7. Germline loops: CDR1 SGHKS, CDR2 YYEKEE (reference sequence). This CDR3 has 15 amino acids. In DNA form, the CDR3 reads TGTGCCAGCAGCTTTGGGGACAGTCGGCATCAGCCCCAGCATTTT. This encodes CASSFGDSRHQPQHF.

This chain joins TRBV29-1 and TRBJ2-7, with 7 bases aligning to TRBD1. The CDR3 totals 14 residues. Germline CDR1 is SQVTM and CDR2 is ANQGSEA. V shed 7 bases and J 2 bases; nucleotides not matched to a gene: 11. The CDR3 loop reads CSATTGANTYEQYF. CDR3 DNA sequence: TGCAGCGCCACCACAGGGGCCAACACCTACGAGCAGTACTTC.

This clonotype was counted a few times. This chain connects TRBV12-3 or TRBV12-4 to TRBJ1-2, with TRBD1 as a possible D gene (6 bases). V was trimmed by 5 bases and J by 2 bases, leaving 15 bases between them. The CDR3 length is 15 residues. The CDR3 is CASSQQGVPNYGYTF. The DNA of the CDR3 is TGTGCCAGCAGTCAACAGGGTGTCCCCAACTATGGCTACACCTTC.

This chain links TRBV6-2 or TRBV6-3 with TRBJ1-2, with unresolved D. CDR1 and CDR2 from the germline V gene are MNHEY and SVGEGT. V was trimmed by 8 bases and J by 4 bases, leaving 17 bases between them. CDR3 length: 14 amino acids. The CDR3 loop is CASLTEGPSYGYTF. The DNA of the CDR3 is TGTGCCAGCCTAACAGAAGGACCGAGCTATGGCTACACCTTC.